This paragraph covers one T cell receptor beta chain sequence. V gave up 5 bases and J gave up 13 bases, with 15 bases separating them. The CDR3 runs 12 residues. CDR1 is MNHEY and CDR2 is SVGAGI in the germline V gene. These data belong to a study of blood T cell repertoires in COVID-19. Study-wide background: PBMCs, B-cell-depleted T cells, or T cells were the source of the cDNA or gDNA that made up the material.

As originally analysed: Cell counts per sample came from amplifying reference gene primers. Using immunoSEQ multiplex PCR, the repertoire was profiled, and TCRdb retains in-frame clones only, with some absent. The DNA gave D and trimming, while V, J and clone size come from that table. The repertoire holds approximately 150,000 clones, around 87% seen once, with over 3.5% in the top ten. The V gene is TRBV6-5, the J gene TRBJ2-1, with D possibly matching TRBD1 (6 bases). This sequence was found in a woman aged 60-70 years with active or convalescent COVID-19. Sequenced material: peripheral blood. CDR3 coding DNA: TGTGCCAGCAGTCCCTTAACAGGGAAACAGTTCTTC. Its translation is CASSPLTGKQFF.